The 11 T cell receptor beta chains below all came from one sample that was sequenced in a study of blood T cells in healthy people across ages. The second PCR ran roughly 6 to 11 cycles with a sample-barcoded 5' primer and J-beta primers. TCRdb reprocessed the 5' RACE reads with MiXCR, giving one entry per CDR3 protein. The repertoire includes over 1,300,000 distinct CDR3 sequences, around 55% of them detected once, and 6.7% sits in the top ten. The sequenced sample consisted of blood. These receptors were obtained from a man between 18 and 29 years old in good health.

The chain has TRBV20-1 and TRBJ2-1, with a tentative D call TRBD2 (6 bases). The germline CDR1 and CDR2 sequences are DFQATT and SNEGSKA (reference sequence). The V end lost 6 bases, the J end lost 6 bases, and 18 bases lay between the germline ends. The CDR3 has 14 amino acids. In nucleotides, the CDR3 is TGCAGTGCCACGGACGGGAGTGGGCTCAATGAGCAGTTCTTC. Translating gives CSATDGSGLNEQFF.

In its sample, this clonotype was seen a few times. The V gene is TRBV4-2, the J gene TRBJ2-5; D is perhaps TRBD2 (6 bases). The V gene's germline CDR1 is LGHNA and CDR2 YNFKEQ. This CDR3 region has 16 residues. V lost 0 bases to trimming and J lost 1 base, with 12 bases between them. Here the CDR3 DNA reads TGTGCCAGCAGCCAAGAAGCGGGCCGCTCCCAAGAGACCCAGTACTTC. This encodes CASSQEAGRSQETQYF.

The chain has TRBV4-3 and TRBJ2-7, with D perhaps matching TRBD1 (6 bases). V was shortened by 2 bases and J by 0 bases, with 20 bases between the two germline ends. Germline CDR1 LGHNA, CDR2 YSLEER. This CDR3 has 18 amino acids. CDR3 sequence (DNA): TGCGCCAGCAGCCAAAAACCGACTCGGACAGTTAGCTCCTACGAGCAGTACTTC. Its protein is CASSQKPTRTVSSYEQYF.

J is TRBJ2-7 and V is TRBV7-2; no definite D call. Trimming removed 4 bases from V and 4 bases from J, with 11 bases in between. The CDR3 length is 13 residues. CDR1 is SGHTA and CDR2 is FQGNSA in the germline V gene. This chain's CDR3 is CASSSPIAYEQYF. In DNA, the CDR3 is TGTGCCAGCAGCTCTCCCATCGCTTACGAGCAGTACTTC.

V gene TRBV4-2 combines with J gene TRBJ2-1, with a tentative D call TRBD2 (5 bases). Germline assignment: CDR1 LGHNA and CDR2 YNFKEQ. The CDR3 has 16 amino acids. The V end lost 1 base, the J end lost 0 bases, and 10 bases lay between the germline ends. CDR3 DNA sequence: TGTGCCAGCAGCCAAGGGACTCCAAACTCCTACAATGAGCAGTTCTTC. This translates into CASSQGTPNSYNEQFF.

To note about this clonotype: A read error may account for a junction end that differs from germline. The J gene is TRBJ2-3, the V gene TRBV4-2, with a weak D call TRBD2 (6 bases). This CDR3 spans 14 amino acids. Looked up from germline, CDR1 is LGHNA and CDR2 is YNFKEQ. The CDR3 region is CASSALGGIDMQYF. CDR3 coding DNA: TGTGCCAGCAGCGCTCTGGGGGGAATAGATATGCAGTATTTT.

This clonotype was counted a few times. The rearrangement uses TRBV4-3 and TRBJ1-2; 8 nucleotides agree with TRBD1. CDR1 and CDR2 from the germline V gene are LGHNA and YSLEER. The V and J ends lost 4 bases and 3 bases, in that order; junction bases with no gene match: 10. The CDR3 is 16 residues long. The CDR3 loop is CASSPGGVGTDYGYTF. The CDR3 nucleotides read TGCGCCAGCAGCCCAGGGGGCGTTGGTACGGACTATGGCTACACCTTC.

Remarks on this clonotype: Germline and junction disagree at one end, which may indicate a read error. The chain joins TRBV10-3 to TRBJ2-7, with 7 nucleotides matching TRBD1. The CDR3 is made up of 19 amino acids. Germline CDR1 is ENHRY and CDR2 is SYGVKD. CDR3 in amino acids: CVISGPKDRSHSSSYEQYF. CDR3 DNA: TGTGTCATCAGTGGGCCCAAGGACAGGAGTCATTCTAGCTCCTACGAGCAGTACTTC.

This clonotype was seen just once. The rearrangement links TRBV28 to TRBJ1-1, with TRBD1 identical over 10 bases. The ends lost 7 bases at V and 4 bases at J; junction bases unmatched: 9. This CDR3 comprises 15 residues. CDR1 is MDHEN, CDR2 SYDVKM, per germline. The CDR3 DNA follows: TGTGCCAGCACTGGGGACAGGGGAGGTGTCACTGAAGCTTTCTTT. It translates to CASTGDRGGVTEAFF.

This clonotype was seen once. The chain employs TRBV24-1 and TRBJ2-3; 8 bases align to TRBD2. Germline CDR1 is KGHDR and CDR2 is SFDVKD. The CDR3 extends over 15 amino acids. Unmatched junction bases numbered 7, after V lost 9 bases and J lost 0 bases. The CDR3 coding sequence is TGTGCCACCGGGACTAGGAAAACTAGCACAGATACGCAGTATTTT. Its protein product is CATGTRKTSTDTQYF.

The chain combines TRBV2 with TRBJ1-1; D gene uncertain. Germline V gene data show CDR1 as SNHLY and CDR2 as FYNNEI. There are 13 residues in the CDR3. The ends were cut back, 3 bases at V and 1 base at J, with 6 bases in the middle. CDR3 coding DNA: TGTGCCAGCAGTGACGACTGGAACACTGAAGCTTTCTTT. Translation: CASSDDWNTEAFF. Full variable domain (outside the CDR3, taken from reference TRBV2 and TRBJ1-1): EPEVTQTPSHQVTQMGQEVILRCVPISNHLYFYWYRQILGQKVEFLVSFYNNEISEKSEIFDDQFSVERPDGSNFTLKIRSTKLEDSAMYFCASSDDWNTEAFFGQGTRLTVV.